This T cell receptor beta chain was identified during a study of T cell responses to AZD1222 COVID-19 vaccine listed by TCRdb under 2021. Describing the broader study: Because spike-specific TCR depth and breadth did not differ between the two schedules, AZD1222 recipients who got a second dose at roughly 4 weeks were pooled with those who got a second dose at roughly 12 weeks. A total of 240 or so trial participants underwent TCR sequencing, of whom more than 200 had received two doses of AZD1222 and 26 had received two doses of the MenACWY control vaccine. Trial participants were enrolled by age into 18-55, 56-69 and 70-plus year subgroups, with approximately 160, 26 and 62 TCR-sequenced participants respectively. The full study reports these points: A significant rise in spike-specific TCR breadth and depth was observed after two AZD1222 doses relative to day 0 and relative to MenACWY recipients. In the small 56-69-year group, the increase in depth fell short of significance, most likely because of low power. Because no day 14 peak-response samples were available, the repertoires could be characterized only after the peak T cell response. Participants were mostly white British and included more females than males, and it was suggested by the authors that clonal diversity may have been underestimated. The vaccine-associated CD4 TCRs covered the entire spike protein, and the dominant responses fell in regions 160-218 and 743-854. Reportedly, almost half of the unique spike-specific TCRs recognized epitopes lying outside the regions that are mutated in the B.1.351 and B.1.1.7 variants. Conclusions about previously exposed vaccinees were limited because only six AZD1222 recipients were SARS-CoV-2 seropositive at baseline.

The sample's time point, from its label and the paper: baseline before first vaccination. Samples from vaccinated people were obtained from the UK trials COV001 and COV002, which included a single-blind randomized controlled phase 2/3 trial of AZD1222 (ChAdOx1 nCoV-19) in healthy adults. For TCRbeta chain sequencing, PBMC samples from trial participants were taken at day 0 and at day 28 after the second dose. Points on this clone: The specificity of this receptor is unknown. Base qualities are not at hand, and no much larger clone is one base apart.

V is cut back by 3 bases and J by 2 bases, with 4 bases in the junction unmatched. CDR1 SGHTA and CDR2 FQGNSA are derived from the germline V gene. CDR3 length: 15 amino acids, cysteine to phenylalanine. Only the CDR3 DNA stays, 45 bases, in frame from base 1. The CDR3 regions of human TCRbeta chains were analyzed by immunosequencing. On the study's bioinformatics: TCRs in the repertoires were matched against a reference library of SARS-CoV-2-specific TCRs that had been generated with the MIRA antigen-specificity platform. Breadth was defined as the fraction of unique TCRs that were SARS-CoV-2-associated, and depth was defined as the fraction of total T cells that were SARS-CoV-2-associated. Each spike-specific TCR was assigned to its reactive spike region and to a CD4 or CD8 class using the MIRA data. Log10-transformed breadth and depth values were compared by one-way ANOVA with Sidak's multiple comparisons tests. What TCRdb holds here is the immuneACCESS table cut down to in-frame rearrangements. Part of the clones is not present; checked against another copy, under half of the missing clones reflect an unresolved V gene, and the others are unexplained. V and J calls and clone size follow that table, whereas D and trimming were derived from the DNA. This sample comprises about 88,000 clones, about 91% of them detected only once. The ten largest make up less than 6.5% of the sample.

This TCR came from an adult in good health. The sequence joins TRBV7-2 to TRBJ2-1, with 7 bases matching TRBD2. The starting material was peripheral blood, obtained on day 0 of AZD1222 vaccination. The CDR3 protein: CASSFSSGAYNEQFF. The DNA is TGTGCCAGCAGCTTCTCTAGCGGCGCCTACAATGAGCAGTTCTTC.